This entry features one T cell receptor beta chain sequence. The sample holds a few counts of this clonotype. The specificity of this receptor is unknown. One base away there is no much larger clone; base qualities are not given. V is pared back by 3 bases and J by 6 bases, with 16 bases lying between the germline termini. From cysteine to phenylalanine, the CDR3 is 14 amino acids long. Solely the CDR3 DNA is kept, with 42 bases framed from the first base. CDR1 and CDR2 (SQVTM, ANQGSEA) derive from the germline V gene. The record originates from a study of post-analysis software for immune sequencing data (dated by TCRdb to between 2014 and 2017). Some background on the complete study: Relapsing-remitting, secondary progressive and progressive-relapsing multiple sclerosis were recorded as disease courses, and subtype annotation was lacking for some patients. The patient repertoires were set against approximately 10 previously published healthy control repertoires from donors whose ages ranged from 6 to 25 years. A subset of samples was prepared in parallel using single-end sample barcoding, then pooled and co-amplified after Illumina adapter ligation. On the study overall, not on this receptor specifically: The multiple sclerosis patient group was slightly younger than the control group. Significantly lower normalized Chao1 diversity was found in multiple sclerosis patients than in controls, suggesting substantial peripheral T-cell clonal expansion. Direct clustering with F measure revealed strong co-clustering of samples prepared in the same batch, which led to a batch-effect correction. Patients showed significantly higher frequencies than controls for roughly five TRBV segments, among them TRBV5-6, TRBV5-1 and TRBV20-1.

To demonstrate the VDJtools post-analysis software, the study profiled TCR beta repertoires from the peripheral blood of under 15 young patients with multiple sclerosis. The patients with multiple sclerosis were children and adolescents between about 6 and 17 years of age. Receptor libraries were prepared by PCR. Reads for this sample came from an Illumina HiSeq 2500. Unique molecular identifiers were incorporated into TCR beta cDNA libraries to reduce PCR and sequencing biases. Some 500,000 cDNA molecules were obtained for every 1 to 10 million input T cells, so each molecule roughly corresponded to one T cell. Patient libraries were prepared and sequenced with the same protocol used for the earlier healthy control dataset. Samples belonging to the same batch were prepared together, multiplexed and sequenced on a shared HiSeq lane. As for the original processing: Raw barcoded reads were processed with MIGEC, discarding single-read molecular identifier groups before consensus assembly and CDR3 extraction. Clonotype tables were post-analysed with VDJtools, normalizing diversity by down-sampling all datasets to the smallest sample size. Repertoire overlap clustering matched CDR3 amino acid but not nucleotide sequences to correct batch-related cross-sample contamination. TCRdb handled the public reads itself, with Q25 trimming in fastp and clone calling in MiXCR, and kept productive beta chains. Every entry covers one CDR3 protein and lists the most common genes and DNA from its rows. Clone size and V and J calls follow TCRdb, not the original study. The sample data list more than 350,000 distinct CDR3 sequences, and roughly 40% of these were observed just once. 7.6% of the sample rests with the top ten.

This sequence originates from a girl aged 2 to 10 with multiple sclerosis. Sequencing input: blood. The chain joins TRBV29-1 to TRBJ2-3, with the D gene not confidently named. The base sequence is TGCAGCGTTGATGAGCGACGGCCCACGGATACGCAGTATTTT. This encodes CSVDERRPTDTQYF.